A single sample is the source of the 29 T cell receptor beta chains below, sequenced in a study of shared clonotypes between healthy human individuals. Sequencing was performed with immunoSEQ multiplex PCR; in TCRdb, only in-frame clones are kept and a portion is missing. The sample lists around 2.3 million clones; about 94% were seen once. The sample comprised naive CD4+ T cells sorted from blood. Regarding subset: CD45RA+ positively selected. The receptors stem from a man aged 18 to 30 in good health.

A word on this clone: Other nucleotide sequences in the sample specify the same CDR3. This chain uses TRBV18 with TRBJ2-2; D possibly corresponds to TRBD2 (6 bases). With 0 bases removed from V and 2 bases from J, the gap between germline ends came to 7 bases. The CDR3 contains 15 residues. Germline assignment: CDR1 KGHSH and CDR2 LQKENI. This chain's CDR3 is CASSPPGTNTGELFF. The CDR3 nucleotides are TGTGCCAGCTCACCACCAGGGACTAACACCGGGGAGCTGTTTTTT.

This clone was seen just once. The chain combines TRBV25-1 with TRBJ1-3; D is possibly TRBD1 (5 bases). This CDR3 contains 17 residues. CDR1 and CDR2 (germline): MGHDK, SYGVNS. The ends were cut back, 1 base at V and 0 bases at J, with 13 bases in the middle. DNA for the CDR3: TGTGCCAGCAGTGAATGGGGGGGATCCAGCTCTGGAAACACCATATATTTT. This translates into CASSEWGGSSSGNTIYF.

The CDR3 coding sequence is TGTGCCAGCAGTTACGTTGGACACGGATCCTACGAGCAGTACTTC. It specifies CASSYVGHGSYEQYF. The gene calls are TRBV6-5 and TRBJ2-7; tentative D call: TRBD1 (5 bases). V was shortened by 2 bases and J by 1 base, with 12 bases between the two germline ends. The CDR3 extends over 15 amino acids. From germline, CDR1 is MNHEY and CDR2 SVGAGI.

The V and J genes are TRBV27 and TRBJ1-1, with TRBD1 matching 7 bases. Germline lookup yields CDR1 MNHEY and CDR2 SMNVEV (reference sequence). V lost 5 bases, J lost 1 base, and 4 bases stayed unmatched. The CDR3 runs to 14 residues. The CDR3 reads CASSAGTANTEAFF. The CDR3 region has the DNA TGTGCCAGCAGTGCCGGGACAGCGAACACTGAAGCTTTCTTT.

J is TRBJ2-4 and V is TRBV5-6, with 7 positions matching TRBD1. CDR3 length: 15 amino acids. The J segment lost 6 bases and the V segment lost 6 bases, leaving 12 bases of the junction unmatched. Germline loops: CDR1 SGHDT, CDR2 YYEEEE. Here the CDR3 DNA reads TGTGCCAGCAAATCACAGGGGCTTGTTGGAAACATTCAGTACTTC. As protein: CASKSQGLVGNIQYF.

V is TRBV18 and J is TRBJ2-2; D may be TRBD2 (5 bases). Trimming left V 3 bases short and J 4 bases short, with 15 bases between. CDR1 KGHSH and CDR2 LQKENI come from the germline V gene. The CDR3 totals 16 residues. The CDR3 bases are TGTGCCAGCTCACCGATCAGAGGGCCGGGCACCGGGGAGCTGTTTTTT. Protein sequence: CASSPIRGPGTGELFF.

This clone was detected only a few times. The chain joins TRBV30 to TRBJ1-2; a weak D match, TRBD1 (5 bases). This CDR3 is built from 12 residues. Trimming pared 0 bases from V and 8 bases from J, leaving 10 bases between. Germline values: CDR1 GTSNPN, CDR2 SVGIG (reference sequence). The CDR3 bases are TGTGCCTGGAGTGTATGGGGACTGGGCTACACCTTC. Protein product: CAWSVWGLGYTF.

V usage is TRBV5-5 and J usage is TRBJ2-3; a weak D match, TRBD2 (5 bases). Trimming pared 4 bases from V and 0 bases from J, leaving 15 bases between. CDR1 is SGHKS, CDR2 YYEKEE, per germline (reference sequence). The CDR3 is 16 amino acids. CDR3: CASSHGILTSTDTQYF. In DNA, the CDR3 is TGTGCCAGCAGCCACGGGATCTTAACTAGCACAGATACGCAGTATTTT.

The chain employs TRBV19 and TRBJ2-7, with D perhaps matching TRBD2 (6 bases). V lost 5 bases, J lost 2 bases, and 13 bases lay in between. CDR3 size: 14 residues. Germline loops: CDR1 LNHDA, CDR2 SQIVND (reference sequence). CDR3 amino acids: CASSADGGTYEQYF. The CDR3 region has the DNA TGTGCCAGTAGTGCGGACGGGGGAACCTACGAGCAGTACTTC.

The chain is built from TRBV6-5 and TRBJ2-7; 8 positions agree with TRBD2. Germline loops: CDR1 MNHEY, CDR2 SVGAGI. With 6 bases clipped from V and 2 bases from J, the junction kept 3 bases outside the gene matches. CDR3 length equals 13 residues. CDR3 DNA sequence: TGTGCCAGCAGCCAGACTAGCGCCTACGAGCAGTACTTC. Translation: CASSQTSAYEQYF.

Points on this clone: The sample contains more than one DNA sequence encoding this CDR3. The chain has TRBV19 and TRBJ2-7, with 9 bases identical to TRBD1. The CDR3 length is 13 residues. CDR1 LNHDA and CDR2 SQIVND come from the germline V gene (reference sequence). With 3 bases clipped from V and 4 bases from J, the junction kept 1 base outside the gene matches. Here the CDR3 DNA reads TGTGCCAGTAGTATCGGGACAGGGTACGAGCAGTACTTC. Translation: CASSIGTGYEQYF.

The CDR3 sequence is CSVGWEVSSGYTF. CDR3 bases: TGCAGCGTTGGATGGGAAGTTTCTAGTGGCTACACCTTC. V is TRBV29-1 and J is TRBJ1-2; no clear D. The CDR3 spans 13 residues. V gave up 4 bases and J gave up 7 bases, with 16 bases separating them. Germline CDR1 reads SQVTM; CDR2 reads ANQGSEA.

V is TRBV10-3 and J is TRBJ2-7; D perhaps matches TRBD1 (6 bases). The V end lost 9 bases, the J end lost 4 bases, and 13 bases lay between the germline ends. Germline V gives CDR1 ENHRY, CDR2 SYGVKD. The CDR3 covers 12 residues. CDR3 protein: CAIRTESYEQYF. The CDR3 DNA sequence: TGTGCCATTCGGACAGAGAGTTACGAGCAGTACTTC.

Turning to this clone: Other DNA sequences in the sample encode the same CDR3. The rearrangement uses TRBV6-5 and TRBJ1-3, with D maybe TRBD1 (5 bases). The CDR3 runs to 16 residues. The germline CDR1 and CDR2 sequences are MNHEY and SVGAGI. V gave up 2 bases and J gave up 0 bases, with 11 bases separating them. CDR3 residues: CASSYTRQTSGNTIYF. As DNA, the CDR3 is TGTGCCAGCAGTTACACAAGACAGACCTCTGGAAACACCATATATTTT.

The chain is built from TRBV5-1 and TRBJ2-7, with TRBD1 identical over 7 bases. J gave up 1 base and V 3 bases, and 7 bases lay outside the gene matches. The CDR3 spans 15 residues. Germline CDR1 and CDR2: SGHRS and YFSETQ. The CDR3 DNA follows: TGCGCCAGCAGCTCCGACAGGGTCGGTTCCTACGAGCAGTACTTC. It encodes CASSSDRVGSYEQYF.

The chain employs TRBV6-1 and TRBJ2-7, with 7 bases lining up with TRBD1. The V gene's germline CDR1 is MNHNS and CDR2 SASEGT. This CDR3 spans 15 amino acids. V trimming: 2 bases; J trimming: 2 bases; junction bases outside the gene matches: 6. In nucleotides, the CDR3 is TGTGCCAGCAGTGAACTGGGGACAGATCCCTACGAGCAGTACTTC. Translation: CASSELGTDPYEQYF.

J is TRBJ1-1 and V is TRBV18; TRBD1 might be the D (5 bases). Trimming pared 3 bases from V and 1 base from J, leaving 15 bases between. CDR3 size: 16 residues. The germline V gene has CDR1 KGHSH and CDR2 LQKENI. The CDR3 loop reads CASSPRQTAPNTEAFF. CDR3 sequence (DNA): TGTGCCAGCTCACCCCGCCAGACAGCCCCGAACACTGAAGCTTTCTTT. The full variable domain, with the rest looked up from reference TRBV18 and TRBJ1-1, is NAGVMQNPRHLVRRRGQEARLRCSPMKGHSHVYWYRQLPEEGLKFMVYLQKENIIDESGMPKERFSAEFPKEGPSILRIQQVVRGDSAAYFCASSPRQTAPNTEAFFGQGTRLTVV.

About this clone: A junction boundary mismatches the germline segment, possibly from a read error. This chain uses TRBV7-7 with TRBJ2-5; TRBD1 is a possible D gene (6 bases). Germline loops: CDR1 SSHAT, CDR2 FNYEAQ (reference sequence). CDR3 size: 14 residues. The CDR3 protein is CASSPTGTKETQYF. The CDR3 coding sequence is TGTGCTAGCAGCCCTACCGGGACAAAAGAGACCCAGTACTTC.

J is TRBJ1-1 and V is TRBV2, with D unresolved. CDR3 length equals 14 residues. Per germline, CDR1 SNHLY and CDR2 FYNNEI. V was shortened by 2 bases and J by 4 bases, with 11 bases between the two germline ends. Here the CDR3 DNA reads TGTGCCAGCAGTGAAATTCCGGGGATCACTGAAGCTTTCTTT. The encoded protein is CASSEIPGITEAFF.

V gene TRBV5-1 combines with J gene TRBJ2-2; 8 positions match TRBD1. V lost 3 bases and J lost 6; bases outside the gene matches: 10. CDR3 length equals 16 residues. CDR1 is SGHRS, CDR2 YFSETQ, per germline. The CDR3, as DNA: TGCGCCAGCAGCTGGCAGGGGGCAGAGATGGCCGGGGAGCTGTTTTTT. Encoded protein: CASSWQGAEMAGELFF.

CDR3 sequence (DNA): TGTGCCAGCCACGGGACAGGACCCTACGAGCAGTACTTC. Translated: CASHGTGPYEQYF. The rearrangement uses TRBV7-5 and TRBJ2-7; the table's D call, TRBD1, was not checked against the DNA. TRBV7-5 is listed as a pseudogene. CDR3 size: 13 residues.

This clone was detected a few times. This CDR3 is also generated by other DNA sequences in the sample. CDR3 protein: CASSLGTGLNQPQHF. Here the CDR3 DNA reads TGCGCCAGCAGCTTGGGGACAGGCCTTAATCAGCCCCAGCATTTT. V is TRBV5-1 and J is TRBJ1-5, with 7 nucleotides matching TRBD1. The J segment lost 4 bases and the V segment lost 0 bases, leaving 4 bases of the junction unmatched. Germline V CDR1 and CDR2: SGHRS, YFSETQ. This CDR3 comprises 15 residues. Full variable domain (outside the CDR3, taken from reference TRBV5-1 and TRBJ1-5): KAGVTQTPRYLIKTRGQQVTLSCSPISGHRSVSWYQQTPGQGLQFLFEYFSETQRNKGNFPGRFSGRQFSNSRSEMNVSTLELGDSALYLCASSLGTGLNQPQHFGDGTRLSIL.

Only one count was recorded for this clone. In DNA form, the CDR3 reads TGCGCCAGCAGCCAAGTTCGGGGAAGCTATGGCTACACCTTC. Its protein product is CASSQVRGSYGYTF. The genes are TRBV4-1 and TRBJ1-2; no reliable D call. V shed 1 base and J shed 4 bases, with 10 bases lying between them. The CDR3 has 14 residues. The germline CDR1 and CDR2 sequences are MGHRA and YSYEKL.

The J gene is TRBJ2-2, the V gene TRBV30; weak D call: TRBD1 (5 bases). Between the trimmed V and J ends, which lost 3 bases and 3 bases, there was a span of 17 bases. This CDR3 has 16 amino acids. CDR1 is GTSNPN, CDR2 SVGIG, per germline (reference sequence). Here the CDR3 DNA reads TGTGCCTGGAGAGTAAAAATGGGCAGGGACACCGGGGAGCTGTTTTTT. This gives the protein CAWRVKMGRDTGELFF.

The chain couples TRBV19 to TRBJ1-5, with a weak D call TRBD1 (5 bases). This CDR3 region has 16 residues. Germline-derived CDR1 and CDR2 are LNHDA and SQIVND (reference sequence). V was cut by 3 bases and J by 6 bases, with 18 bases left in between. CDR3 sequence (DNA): TGTGCCAGTAGTATGACCGGGACGGTGGGTGGTCAGCCCCAGCATTTT. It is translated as CASSMTGTVGGQPQHF.

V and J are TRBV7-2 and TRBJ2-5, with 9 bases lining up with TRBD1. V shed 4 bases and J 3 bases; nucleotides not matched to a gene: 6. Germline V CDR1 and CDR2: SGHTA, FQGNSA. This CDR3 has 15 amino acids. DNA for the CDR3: TGTGCCAGCAGCTCCTCCGGGACAGGGAAAGAGACCCAGTACTTC. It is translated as CASSSSGTGKETQYF.

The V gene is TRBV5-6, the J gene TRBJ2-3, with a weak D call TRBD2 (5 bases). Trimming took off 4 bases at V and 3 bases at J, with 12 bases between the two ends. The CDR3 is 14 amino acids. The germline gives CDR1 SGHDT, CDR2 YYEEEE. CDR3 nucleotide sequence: TGTGCCAGCAGCCCTGGGAGTAGGACAGATACGCAGTATTTT. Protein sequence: CASSPGSRTDTQYF. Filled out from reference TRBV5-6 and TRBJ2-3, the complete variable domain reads DAGVTQSPTHLIKTRGQQVTLRCSPKSGHDTVSWYQQALGQGPQFIFQYYEEEERQRGNFPDRFSGHQFPNYSSELNVNALLLGDSALYLCASSPGSRTDTQYFGPGTRLTVL.

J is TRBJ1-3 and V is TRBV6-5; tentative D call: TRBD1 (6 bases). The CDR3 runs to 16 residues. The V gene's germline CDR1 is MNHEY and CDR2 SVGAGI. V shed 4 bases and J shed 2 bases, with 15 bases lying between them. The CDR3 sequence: CASSLSTGQTGNTIYF. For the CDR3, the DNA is TGTGCCAGCAGTTTGTCTACAGGGCAGACTGGAAACACCATATATTTT.

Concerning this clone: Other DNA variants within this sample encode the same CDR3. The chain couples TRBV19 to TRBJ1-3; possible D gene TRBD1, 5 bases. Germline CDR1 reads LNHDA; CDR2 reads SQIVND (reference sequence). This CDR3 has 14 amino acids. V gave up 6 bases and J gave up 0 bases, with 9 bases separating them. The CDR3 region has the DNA TGTGCCAGTAGCCCCGACAGCTCTGGAAACACCATATATTTT. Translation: CASSPDSSGNTIYF.